Shown below are 18 T cell receptor beta chains from a single sample sequenced in a study of T cell repertoires in urothelial bladder cancer. Data came from immunoSEQ multiplex PCR; TCRdb stores just in-frame clones and leaves some out. The sample shows around 11,000 clones, about 63% of them seen only once. Sequenced: tumor-infiltrating cells from bladder cancer. The receptors stem from a human donor with a benign inflammatory bladder lesion.

This clone came up a few times. This chain connects TRBV10-1 to TRBJ2-3; D may match TRBD1 or TRBD2 (5 bases each). Germline CDR1 is WNHNN and CDR2 is SYGVQD (reference sequence). V lost 6 bases to trimming and J lost 8 bases, with 12 bases between them. The CDR3 runs 12 residues. The CDR3 spells CASSRDHGTQYF. Here the CDR3 DNA reads TGCGCCAGCAGCCGGGACCATGGTACGCAGTATTTT.

This clone was observed once. The chain couples TRBV5-1 to TRBJ2-3; D is uncertain. The CDR3 covers 13 residues. V was cut by 4 bases and J by 1 base, with 7 bases left in between. Germline CDR1 reads SGHRS; CDR2 reads YFSETQ. The CDR3 DNA reads as TGCGCCAGCAGCGCGGTTCGCACAGATACGCAGTATTTT. Protein product: CASSAVRTDTQYF.

The rearrangement joins TRBV6-6 to TRBJ1-2; TRBD1 aligns across 10 bases. J gave up 5 bases and V 6 bases, and 6 bases lay outside the gene matches. Germline-derived CDR1 and CDR2 are MNHNY and SVGAGI (reference sequence). The CDR3 length is 14 residues. As DNA, the CDR3 is TGTGCCAGCAGACAGGGACAGGGGCAGTATGGCTACACCTTC. Amino acids: CASRQGQGQYGYTF.

J is TRBJ1-1 and V is TRBV19, with D perhaps matching TRBD1 (6 bases). CDR3 size: 16 residues. Trimming pared 7 bases from V and 0 bases from J, leaving 18 bases between. The V gene's germline CDR1 is LNHDA and CDR2 SQIVND (reference sequence). This CDR3 reads CASKDRGTFLNTEAFF. CDR3 in DNA: TGTGCCAGTAAGGACCGGGGGACATTTCTGAACACTGAAGCTTTCTTT.

This sequence joins TRBV14 and TRBJ2-5; 7 positions match TRBD1. The germline CDR1 and CDR2 sequences are SGHDN and FVKESK. The ends lost 5 bases at V and 4 bases at J; junction bases unmatched: 16. This CDR3 is built from 17 residues. The CDR3 DNA reads TGTGCCAGCAGCGACCTTTACCGGACAGGCGCGGGAGAGACCCAGTACTTC. Residues: CASSDLYRTGAGETQYF.

The V call is TRBV29-1, the J call TRBJ2-1; D unclear. Per the germline V gene, CDR1 is SQVTM and CDR2 is ANQGSEA. The length of the CDR3 is 13 residues. Trimming cost V 5 bases and J 4 bases, with 12 bases left between them. The CDR3 is CSVRTESYNEQFF. The CDR3 DNA sequence: TGCAGCGTTAGGACGGAAAGTTACAATGAGCAGTTCTTC.

A remark on this clone: In the same sample, other DNA sequences code for this CDR3. The chain couples TRBV5-1 to TRBJ2-1; possible D gene TRBD2, 5 bases. Trimming removed 0 bases at V and 0 bases at J, with 10 bases between. The CDR3 length is 16 residues. The germline CDR1 and CDR2 sequences are SGHRS and YFSETQ. CDR3 loop: CASSLAGTSSYNEQFF. CDR3 DNA sequence: TGCGCCAGCAGCTTGGCGGGCACTAGCTCCTACAATGAGCAGTTCTTC. The full variable domain, its missing parts supplied by reference TRBV5-1 and TRBJ2-1, is KAGVTQTPRYLIKTRGQQVTLSCSPISGHRSVSWYQQTPGQGLQFLFEYFSETQRNKGNFPGRFSGRQFSNSRSEMNVSTLELGDSALYLCASSLAGTSSYNEQFFGPGTRLTVL.

This sequence joins TRBV25-1 and TRBJ1-2; D is undetermined. The germline CDR1 and CDR2 sequences are MGHDK and SYGVNS. The CDR3 sequence is 12 residues long. The V and J ends lost 4 bases and 4 bases respectively, with 7 bases between them. CDR3 region: CASSGESYGYTF. The CDR3 bases are TGTGCCAGCAGTGGAGAGAGCTATGGCTACACCTTC.

This clone has more than one count but fewer than ten. This chain uses TRBV10-1 with TRBJ1-2; D gene unclear. CDR1 and CDR2 (germline): WNHNN, SYGVQD (reference sequence). The CDR3 consists of 13 residues. Between the trimmed V and J ends, which lost 4 bases and 0 bases, there was a span of 6 bases. The CDR3 protein is CASSAQTNYGYTF. Written as DNA, the CDR3 is TGCGCCAGCAGTGCCCAGACTAACTATGGCTACACCTTC.

This clone was observed a handful of times. This chain uses TRBV5-1 with TRBJ1-3, with 8 bases fitting TRBD1. The J segment lost 0 bases and the V segment lost 4 bases, leaving 12 bases of the junction unmatched. Germline CDR1 and CDR2: SGHRS and YFSETQ. The CDR3 contains 18 residues. CDR3 nucleotide sequence: TGCGCCAGCAGCCCCACCCCGGGACAGGAACTCTCTGGAAACACCATATATTTT. Translating gives CASSPTPGQELSGNTIYF.

This clone came up a few times. V usage is TRBV5-4 and J usage is TRBJ1-3, with D perhaps TRBD1 (5 bases). Per the germline V gene, CDR1 is SGHNT and CDR2 is YYREEE (reference sequence). V lost 0 bases and J lost 0, with 10 bases in between. This CDR3 contains 16 residues. CDR3 residues: CASSLGLDSSGNTIYF. CDR3 bases: TGTGCCAGCAGCTTGGGGCTTGACAGCTCTGGAAACACCATATATTTT.

J is TRBJ2-2 and V is TRBV9; D gene unclear. The germline CDR1 and CDR2 sequences are SGDLS and YYNGEE. The V end lost 3 bases, the J end lost 7 bases, and 4 bases lay between the germline ends. This CDR3 has 11 amino acids. As DNA, the CDR3 is TGTGCCAGCAGCGCCGGCGGGGAGCTGTTTTTT. Encoded protein: CASSAGGELFF.

This chain links TRBV19 with TRBJ1-5, with D perhaps TRBD1 (5 bases). CDR3 length equals 16 residues. V was trimmed by 3 bases and J by 4 bases, leaving 16 bases between them. In germline, CDR1 is LNHDA, CDR2 SQIVND (reference sequence). CDR3 coding DNA: TGTGCCAGTAGTATTCTGCAGGGATTCCCTAATCAGCCCCAGCATTTT. It codes for CASSILQGFPNQPQHF.

The CDR3 nucleotides read TGCGCCAGCAGCCATCCAAAGGCACAGATAAACACTGAAGCTTTCTTT. This encodes CASSHPKAQINTEAFF. This chain links TRBV4-1 with TRBJ1-1; D unresolved. CDR3 length: 16 amino acids. Germline values: CDR1 MGHRA, CDR2 YSYEKL. V was pared by 3 bases and J by 2 bases, with 16 bases between.

The chain uses TRBV19 and TRBJ1-1, with D tentatively TRBD1 (6 bases). V was shortened by 6 bases and J by 0 bases, with 14 bases between the two germline ends. Germline CDR1 LNHDA, CDR2 SQIVND (reference sequence). This CDR3 is built from 15 residues. The CDR3 reads CASSLGGELNTEAFF. As DNA, the CDR3 is TGTGCCAGTAGCCTAGGGGGTGAATTGAACACTGAAGCTTTCTTT.

The chain joins TRBV6-1 to TRBJ2-3; tentatively, D is TRBD1 or TRBD2 (5 bases each). The germline V and J ends were trimmed by 3 bases and 11 bases, with 24 bases remaining between them. The germline V gene has CDR1 MNHNS and CDR2 SASEGT. CDR3 size: 16 residues. The CDR3 loop is CASSDLTVVRGRGQYF. In nucleotides, the CDR3 is TGTGCCAGCAGTGACCTGACAGTAGTCAGAGGGAGAGGGCAGTATTTT.

The table lists this clone with a few counts. This chain joins TRBV6-6 and TRBJ2-3; D gene unclear. Deletions cut 8 bases from V and 4 bases from J, with 10 bases between. The CDR3 sequence is 12 residues long. The germline V gene has CDR1 MNHNY and CDR2 SVGAGI (reference sequence). DNA of the CDR3: TGTGCCAGCGGCAAGAGCGCAGATACGCAGTATTTT. Its translation: CASGKSADTQYF.

The gene calls are TRBV6-5 and TRBJ2-1; the D is unclear. CDR3 length: 13 amino acids. Trimming left V 2 bases short and J 8 bases short, with 10 bases between. From germline, CDR1 is MNHEY and CDR2 SVGAGI. CDR3 DNA: TGTGCCAGCAGTTACAAGGGATTCGATGAGCAGTTCTTC. This translates into CASSYKGFDEQFF.